The source of this TCR beta chain is a study of blood T cells in healthy people across ages. Primers used in a second PCR of about 7 to 11 cycles were a sample-barcoded 5' primer and a J-beta primer mix. One entry per CDR3 protein, called by TCRdb with MiXCR from the 5' RACE reads. The table has roughly 1.9 million distinct CDR3 sequences, about 39% seen once. The origin of this receptor is a human donor in good health. The material sequenced was blood.

The CDR3 sequence is CASSLTGRGGNNEQFF. DNA for the CDR3: TGTGCCAGCAGCTTAACCGGGCGGGGAGGGAACAATGAGCAGTTCTTC. The chain couples TRBV7-9 to TRBJ2-1; 7 nucleotides line up with TRBD2. Germline V CDR1 and CDR2: SEHNR, FQNEAQ (reference sequence). The CDR3 is 16 residues long. V lost 2 bases, J lost 5 bases, and 9 bases stayed unmatched.